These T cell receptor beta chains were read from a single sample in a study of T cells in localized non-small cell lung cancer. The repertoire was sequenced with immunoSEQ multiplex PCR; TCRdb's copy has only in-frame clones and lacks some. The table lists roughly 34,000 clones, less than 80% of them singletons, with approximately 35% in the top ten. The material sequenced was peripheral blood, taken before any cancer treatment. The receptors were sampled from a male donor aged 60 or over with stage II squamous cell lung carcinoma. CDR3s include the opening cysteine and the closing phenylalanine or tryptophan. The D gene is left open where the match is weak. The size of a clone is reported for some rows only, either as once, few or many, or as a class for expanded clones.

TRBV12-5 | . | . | CASATPYEQYF
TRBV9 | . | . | CASSAGWGSNQPQHF
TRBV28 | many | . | CASSLHRSKNIQYF
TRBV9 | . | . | CASSTRTDYNDNEQFF
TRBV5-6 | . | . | CASSRGTNYGYTF
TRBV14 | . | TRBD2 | CASSHSGRSNEQFF
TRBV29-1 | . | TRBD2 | CSVGRGGGLNEQFF
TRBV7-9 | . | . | CASSLTGGVTEAFF
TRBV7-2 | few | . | CASSLASGHNEKLFF
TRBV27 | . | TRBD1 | CASMTGGGQPQHF
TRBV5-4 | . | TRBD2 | CATRTSGSYEQYF
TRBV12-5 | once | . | CASGFPSWAGYTF
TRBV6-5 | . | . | CASSLRWDTEAFF
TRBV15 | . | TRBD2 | CATSVGGIGKTQYF
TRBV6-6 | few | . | CASTPASTNQPQHF
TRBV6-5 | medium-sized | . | CASTLVGGNYGYTF
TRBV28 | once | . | CASEAGMGKNIQYF
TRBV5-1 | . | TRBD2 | CASSLRSAGVREQYF
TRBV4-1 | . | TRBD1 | CASSQEGQGRQPQHF
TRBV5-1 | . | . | CASSLGDQETQYF
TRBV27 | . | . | CASSLSMGGANVLTF
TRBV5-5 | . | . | CASSPHSGNTIYF
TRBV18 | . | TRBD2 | CASSRQGLAGIRTGELFF
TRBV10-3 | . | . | CAISREGNTEAFF
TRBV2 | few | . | CASGADKGEQYF
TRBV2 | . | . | CASSEETAFYEQYF
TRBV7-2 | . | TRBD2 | CASSQTPPGGAFLDTQYF
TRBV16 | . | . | CASSQNSGNTIYF
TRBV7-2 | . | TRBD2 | CASSFHTGTSGNEQFF
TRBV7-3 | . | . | CASSETNNEQFF
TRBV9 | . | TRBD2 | CASSVAGLAGSYEQYF
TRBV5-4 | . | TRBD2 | CASSPRGTRSSYEQYF
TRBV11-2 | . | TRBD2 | CASSLASGSPQSTQYF
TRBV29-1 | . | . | CSVEQGGRDTQYF
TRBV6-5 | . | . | CATAEAFRNTIYF
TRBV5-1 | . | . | CASSSQGPRTDTQYF
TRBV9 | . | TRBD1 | CASSERQGPSGANVLTF
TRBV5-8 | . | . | CASSYMRGVSNQPQHF
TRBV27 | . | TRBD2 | CASSYGTSGRGGPPYEQYF
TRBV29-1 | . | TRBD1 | CSAGTGVDEQYF
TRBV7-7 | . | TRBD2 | CASSPEGLAGPETQYF
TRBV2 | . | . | CAGRDDTGELFF
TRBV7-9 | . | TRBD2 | CASSSLAGHTDTQYF
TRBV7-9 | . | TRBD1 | CASDSWDRDPIDYGYTF
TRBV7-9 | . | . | CASSASGQGETQYF